These 28 T cell receptor beta chains originate from one sample sequenced in a study of shared clonotypes between healthy human individuals. TCRdb's table, derived via immunoSEQ multiplex PCR, lists solely in-frame clones and lacks some. The sample lists 800,000 to 1,200,000 clones; 70% to 80% were seen once. Sequences were obtained from memory CD4+ T cells from PBMCs. Stated subset: CD45RA-negative fraction. These receptors all come from a man in his late teens or twenties in good health. Some clones in this sample may be carry-over from other donors' samples.

V usage is TRBV19 and J usage is TRBJ2-3; D possibly corresponds to TRBD1 (5 bases). Germline V lookup: CDR1 LNHDA, CDR2 SQIVND (reference sequence). Trimming stripped 6 bases from V and 0 bases from J, with 19 bases between. CDR3 length: 17 amino acids. In nucleotides, the CDR3 is TGTGCCAGTAGGAATCTCCTCTCCAGGGAAAGCACAGATACGCAGTATTTT. Translation gives CASRNLLSRESTDTQYF.

This clone appeared a few times. Other DNA sequences in this specimen translate into the identical CDR3. The CDR3 loop is CASSRDSMNTEAFF. The CDR3 DNA sequence: TGTGCCAGCAGCCGCGATTCGATGAACACTGAAGCTTTCTTT. The gene calls are TRBV6-5 and TRBJ1-1; D is ambiguous. With 6 bases removed from V and 0 bases from J, the gap between germline ends came to 11 bases. Per germline, CDR1 MNHEY and CDR2 SVGAGI. This CDR3 region has 14 residues.

The chain carries TRBV11-3 and TRBJ2-5, with D possibly matching TRBD1 (6 bases). The CDR3 has 15 amino acids. Looked up from germline, CDR1 is SGHNT and CDR2 is YENEEA. V shed 3 bases and J shed 3 bases, with 14 bases lying between them. CDR3 DNA: TGTGCCAGCAGCTTGTGGCCAGGGGAAGAAGAGACCCAGTACTTC. Amino acids: CASSLWPGEEETQYF. Based on the CDR3 plus reference TRBV11-3 and TRBJ2-5, the full variable domain is EAGVVQSPRYKIIEKKQPVAFWCNPISGHNTLYWYLQNLGQGPELLIRYENEEAVDDSQLPKDRFSAERLKGVDSTLKIQPAELGDSAVYLCASSLWPGEEETQYFGPGTRLLVL.

This clone was seen a few times. This chain links TRBV5-1 with TRBJ2-5; unclear D gene. The CDR3 has 13 residues. Germline lookup yields CDR1 SGHRS and CDR2 YFSETQ. The V and J ends lost 0 bases and 5 bases respectively, with 8 bases between them. DNA of the CDR3: TGCGCCAGCAGCTTGGAGGAGATTGAGACCCAGTACTTC. This gives the protein CASSLEEIETQYF.

The rearrangement joins TRBV5-1 to TRBJ1-2; TRBD1 matches 7 bases. The germline V gene encodes CDR1 SGHRS and CDR2 YFSETQ. The trim removed 2 bases at V and 8 bases at J, leaving 9 bases unmatched. The CDR3 sequence is 14 residues long. In nucleotides, the CDR3 is TGCGCCAGCAGCTTCCCGACAGGGAGTGGCGGCTACACCTTC. It codes for CASSFPTGSGGYTF.

This clone came up a few times. This chain joins TRBV19 and TRBJ1-5; D perhaps matches TRBD1 (6 bases). The CDR3 has 16 residues. V was clipped by 5 bases and J by 2 bases, with 16 bases between them. The germline V gene encodes CDR1 LNHDA and CDR2 SQIVND (reference sequence). The DNA for the CDR3 is TGTGCCAGTAGTCAAGGTGGGGGCTGGGGCAATCAGCCCCAGCATTTT. It specifies CASSQGGGWGNQPQHF.

This chain connects TRBV7-2 to TRBJ1-1; no clear D. V lost 5 bases to trimming and J lost 6 bases, with 10 bases between them. The CDR3 has 12 amino acids. Looked up from germline, CDR1 is SGHTA and CDR2 is FQGNSA. The CDR3 loop reads CASSVSRPEAFF. Here the CDR3 DNA reads TGTGCCAGCAGCGTATCTCGTCCTGAAGCTTTCTTT. The full variable domain, in which reference TRBV7-2 and TRBJ1-1 provide the parts outside the CDR3, is GAGVSQSPSNKVTEKGKDVELRCDPISGHTALYWYRQSLGQGLEFLIYFQGNSAPDKSGLPSDRFSAERTGGSVSTLTIQRTQQEDSAVYLCASSVSRPEAFFGQGTRLTVV.

This chain joins TRBV4-2 and TRBJ2-3; D ambiguous. Trimming stripped 2 bases from V and 0 bases from J, with 6 bases between. The CDR3 is made up of 14 amino acids. CDR1 is LGHNA and CDR2 is YNFKEQ in the germline V gene. The CDR3 here is CASSQRKSTDTQYF. The DNA for the CDR3 is TGTGCCAGCAGCCAACGCAAGAGCACAGATACGCAGTATTTT.

This clone was seen repeatedly, ten times or more. The junction does not match germline at one end; this may be a read error. The chain combines TRBV6-5 with TRBJ1-2; D call uncertain. The V gene's germline CDR1 is MNHEY and CDR2 SVGAGI. The CDR3 runs 10 residues. This CDR3 is CASSYRSQSF. CDR3 coding DNA: TGTGCCAGCAGCTACCGATCCCAAAGCTTC.

This chain connects TRBV6-5 to TRBJ1-2; no definite D call. Trimming left V 5 bases short and J 0 bases short, with 13 bases between. This CDR3 comprises 15 residues. CDR1 MNHEY and CDR2 SVGAGI come from the germline V gene. The CDR3 DNA reads TGTGCCAGCAGTCGAGGGCAGTTAGCTAACTATGGCTACACCTTC. It codes for CASSRGQLANYGYTF.

The gene calls are TRBV30 and TRBJ1-3, with no clear D. CDR3 length equals 14 residues. V dropped 2 bases and J dropped 0 bases, with 8 bases sitting between them. The germline V gene encodes CDR1 GTSNPN and CDR2 SVGIG (reference sequence). The CDR3 spells CAWSRSSSGNTIYF. CDR3 sequence (DNA): TGTGCCTGGAGTCGGAGCAGCTCTGGAAACACCATATATTTT.

This sequence joins TRBV28 and TRBJ2-7; 10 bases agree with TRBD2. Germline values: CDR1 MDHEN, CDR2 SYDVKM. The CDR3 extends over 16 amino acids. The junction had 11 bases not matched to a gene; V was cut back by 3 bases and J by 6 bases. CDR3 amino acids: CASSLIGPSGSSEQYF. The CDR3 DNA follows: TGTGCCAGCAGTTTGATCGGCCCTAGCGGGAGCTCCGAGCAGTACTTC. The full variable domain, with the rest looked up from reference TRBV28 and TRBJ2-7, is DVKVTQSSRYLVKRTGEKVFLECVQDMDHENMFWYRQDPGLGLRLIYFSYDVKMKEKGDIPEGYSVSREKKERFSLILESASTNQTSMYLCASSLIGPSGSSEQYFGPGTRLTVT.

Points on this clone: The same CDR3 is also encoded by other DNA sequences in this sample. The V call is TRBV5-1, the J call TRBJ1-3; D is unresolved. Germline V lookup: CDR1 SGHRS, CDR2 YFSETQ. The CDR3 contains 14 residues. The V and J ends lost 0 bases and 1 base respectively, with 5 bases between them. The CDR3: CASSLGLSGNTIYF. CDR3 in DNA: TGCGCCAGCAGCTTGGGACTGTCTGGAAACACCATATATTTT.

The genes are TRBV19 and TRBJ2-5; 8 bases align to TRBD2. V lost 4 bases and J lost 5; bases outside the gene matches: 9. Germline CDR1 and CDR2: LNHDA and SQIVND (reference sequence). The CDR3 is 15 residues long. CDR3 loop: CASSTPGTRGETQYF. The DNA of the CDR3 is TGTGCCAGTAGTACCCCCGGGACTAGGGGGGAGACCCAGTACTTC.

V usage is TRBV2 and J usage is TRBJ2-7; D is uncertain. This CDR3 is built from 12 residues. The germline CDR1 and CDR2 sequences are SNHLY and FYNNEI. Deletions cut 6 bases from V and 3 bases from J, with 9 bases between. The CDR3 DNA is TGTGCCAGCAGCCCCGAACACTACGAGCAGTACTTC. Translating it yields CASSPEHYEQYF.

A few counts support this clone. The rearrangement links TRBV15 to TRBJ1-2; the match to TRBD1 covers 8 bases. The CDR3 runs to 15 residues. The ends lost 0 bases at V and 3 bases at J; junction bases unmatched: 3. CDR1 and CDR2 (germline): LNHNV, YYDKDF (reference sequence). In DNA, the CDR3 is TGTGCCACCAGCAGAGAGTACAGGGGGGACTATGGCTACACCTTC. Translating it yields CATSREYRGDYGYTF.

This clone was detected ten times or more. This chain connects TRBV4-1 to TRBJ1-2, with D possibly TRBD1 on 5 matching bases. Germline V gene data show CDR1 as MGHRA and CDR2 as YSYEKL. This CDR3 spans 16 amino acids. The V and J ends lost 4 bases and 3 bases respectively, with 18 bases between them. CDR3 protein: CASSPPPGRDDYGYTF. CDR3 nucleotide sequence: TGCGCCAGCAGCCCACCGCCGGGCAGGGACGACTATGGCTACACCTTC.

J is TRBJ2-3 and V is TRBV29-1; unclear D gene. V was cut by 4 bases and J by 4 bases, with 9 bases left in between. This CDR3 spans 12 amino acids. Per the germline V gene, CDR1 is SQVTM and CDR2 is ANQGSEA. CDR3 loop: CSVAARSDTQYF. Written as DNA, the CDR3 is TGCAGCGTTGCTGCTAGATCAGATACGCAGTATTTT.

The chain joins TRBV4-3 to TRBJ2-3, with 7 bases aligning to TRBD2. The germline V gene encodes CDR1 LGHNA and CDR2 YSLEER. Trimming removed 0 bases from V and 1 base from J; junction bases left unmatched: 7. The CDR3 consists of 17 residues. The CDR3, as DNA: TGCGCCAGCAGCCAAGATTTGGCTAGCGGAGGCACAGATACGCAGTATTTT. Protein product: CASSQDLASGGTDTQYF.

V and J are TRBV5-6 and TRBJ2-6; a weak D match, TRBD1 (5 bases). Germline CDR1 is SGHDT and CDR2 is YYEEEE. V lost 4 bases and J 1 base, leaving 15 bases between the germline ends. This CDR3 spans 17 amino acids. The CDR3 DNA follows: TGTGCCAGCAGCCTGGGGCTAGTGAGGTCTGGGGCCAACGTCCTGACTTTC. Its protein is CASSLGLVRSGANVLTF.

The chain couples TRBV5-1 to TRBJ2-1, with 8 bases matching TRBD2. In germline, CDR1 is SGHRS, CDR2 YFSETQ. This CDR3 is 15 amino acids long. V gave up 4 bases and J gave up 7 bases; unmatched junction bases: 10. The CDR3 nucleotides are TGCGCCAGCAGCCAGGGAGCGGGAGCAAAGAATGAGCAGTTCTTC. It encodes CASSQGAGAKNEQFF.

The chain couples TRBV27 to TRBJ2-5, with 7 nucleotides matching TRBD1. This CDR3 spans 13 amino acids. V lost 5 bases to trimming and J lost 5 bases; unmatched junction nucleotides: 5. Germline CDR1 is MNHEY and CDR2 is SMNVEV (reference sequence). The CDR3 spells CASSVTGLETQYF. The CDR3 DNA reads TGTGCCAGCAGTGTGACAGGGTTGGAGACCCAGTACTTC.

The chain joins TRBV6-1 to TRBJ2-7, with 7 bases identical to TRBD1. Looked up from germline, CDR1 is MNHNS and CDR2 is SASEGT. The CDR3 runs 15 residues. The J segment lost 2 bases and the V segment lost 7 bases, leaving 11 bases of the junction unmatched. As DNA, the CDR3 is TGTGCCAGCAAGTTCGGTTCAGGGGGAACCTACGAGCAGTACTTC. This translates into CASKFGSGGTYEQYF.

This clone has ten or more counts. The chain couples TRBV11-1 to TRBJ2-1, with D perhaps TRBD1 (5 bases). V shed 8 bases and J shed 0 bases, with 14 bases lying between them. The CDR3 extends over 15 amino acids. Per the germline V gene, CDR1 is SGHAT and CDR2 is FQDESV (reference sequence). As DNA, the CDR3 is TGTGCCAGCGCCGATTTCCAGGGCTCCTACAATGAGCAGTTCTTC. Translated: CASADFQGSYNEQFF. Complete variable domain (other parts from reference TRBV11-1 and TRBJ2-1): EAEVAQSPRYKITEKSQAVAFWCDPISGHATLYWYRQILGQGPELLVQFQDESVVDDSQLPKDRFSAERLKGVDSTLKIQPAELGDSAMYLCASADFQGSYNEQFFGPGTRLTVL.

This chain uses TRBV5-1 with TRBJ2-7; unclear D gene. This CDR3 is 14 amino acids long. Germline CDR1 reads SGHRS; CDR2 reads YFSETQ. Trimming cost V 3 bases and J 2 bases, with 12 bases left between them. CDR3 sequence reads: CASSSLDGPYEQYF. As DNA, the CDR3 is TGCGCCAGCAGCTCCTTAGACGGACCCTACGAGCAGTACTTC.

This chain links TRBV19 with TRBJ2-5, with 9 bases that match TRBD1. The V gene's germline CDR1 is LNHDA and CDR2 SQIVND (reference sequence). The V segment lost 4 bases and the J segment 4 bases; nucleotides outside the gene matches: 4. The CDR3 covers 14 residues. CDR3 region: CASSNTGGGETQYF. The CDR3 nucleotides are TGTGCCAGTAGTAACACAGGGGGCGGAGAGACCCAGTACTTC.

This chain connects TRBV19 to TRBJ2-6; the D is unclear. Germline loops: CDR1 LNHDA, CDR2 SQIVND (reference sequence). V lost 4 bases and J 0 bases, leaving 7 bases between the germline ends. CDR3 length: 15 amino acids. CDR3 nucleotide sequence: TGTGCCAGTAGTACCACGACCTCTGGGGCCAACGTCCTGACTTTC. Amino acid sequence: CASSTTTSGANVLTF.

This clone was seen a single time. The gene calls are TRBV5-1 and TRBJ1-2; D might be TRBD1 (5 bases). Trimming took off 0 bases at V and 6 bases at J, with 12 bases between the two ends. The CDR3 loop spans 14 amino acids. Germline V gene data show CDR1 as SGHRS and CDR2 as YFSETQ. CDR3 sequence: CASSLAGGKDGYTF. The CDR3 DNA reads as TGCGCCAGCAGCTTGGCCGGGGGTAAGGATGGCTACACCTTC.